The present T cell receptor (beta chain) was sequenced within a study of cytomegalovirus exposure and HLA in healthy donors. Findings of the study overall: Through in vitro validation, three CMV-associated chains were shown to be specific for CMV antigens. Highly shared sequence variants in one cluster were likely a sequencing artifact.

Vbeta (60) and Jbeta (13) primers were used in the PCR. Using immunoSEQ multiplex PCR, the repertoire was profiled, and TCRdb retains in-frame clones only, with some absent. Of around 150,000 clones in the sample, 60% to 75% were seen once. This clone was seen only once. What it recognizes is unknown. V lost 2 bases to trimming and J lost 4 bases, with 14 bases between them. In germline, CDR1 is MGHDK, CDR2 SYGVNS. The CDR3 has 15 amino acids. Sequences were obtained from PBMCs. The J gene is TRBJ1-2, the V gene TRBV25-1, with D possibly matching TRBD1 (5 bases). This clonotype originated in a woman in her forties or fifties in good health and CMV-seropositive. The CDR3 protein is CASSEGGAPFYGYTF. The CDR3 DNA is TGTGCCAGCAGTGAAGGCGGGGCACCGTTCTATGGCTACACCTTC.